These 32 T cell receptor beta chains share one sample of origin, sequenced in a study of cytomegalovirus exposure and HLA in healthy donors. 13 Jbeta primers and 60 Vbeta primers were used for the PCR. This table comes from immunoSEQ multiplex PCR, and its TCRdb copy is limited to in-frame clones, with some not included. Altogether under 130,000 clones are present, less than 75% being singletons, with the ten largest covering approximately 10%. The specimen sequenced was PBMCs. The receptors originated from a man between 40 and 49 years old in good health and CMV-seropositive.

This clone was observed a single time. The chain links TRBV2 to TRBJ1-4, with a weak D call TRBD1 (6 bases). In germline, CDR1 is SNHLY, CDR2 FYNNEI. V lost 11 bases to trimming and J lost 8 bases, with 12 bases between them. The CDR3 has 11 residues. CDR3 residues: CAGQGSEKLFF. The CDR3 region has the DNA TGTGCCGGTCAGGGGAGCGAAAAACTGTTTTTT. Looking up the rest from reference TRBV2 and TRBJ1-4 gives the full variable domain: EPEVTQTPSHQVTQMGQEVILRCVPISNHLYFYWYRQILGQKVEFLVSFYNNEISEKSEIFDDQFSVERPDGSNFTLKIRSTKLEDSAMYFCAGQGSEKLFFGSGTQLSVL.

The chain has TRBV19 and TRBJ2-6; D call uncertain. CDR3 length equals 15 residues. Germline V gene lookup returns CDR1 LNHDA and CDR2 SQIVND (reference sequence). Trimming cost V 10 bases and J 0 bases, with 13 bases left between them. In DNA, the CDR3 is TGTGCCACCCAGCCTGGGCCCTCTGGGGCCAACGTCCTGACTTTC. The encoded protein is CATQPGPSGANVLTF.

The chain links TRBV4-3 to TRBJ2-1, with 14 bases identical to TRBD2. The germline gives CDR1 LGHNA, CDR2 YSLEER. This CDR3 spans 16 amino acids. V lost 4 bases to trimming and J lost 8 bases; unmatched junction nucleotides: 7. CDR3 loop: CASSPTSGRAGYEQFF. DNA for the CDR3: TGCGCCAGCAGCCCGACTAGCGGGAGGGCAGGGTATGAGCAGTTCTTC.

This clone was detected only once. The CDR3 DNA is TGTGCCAGCAGGACTACAGACTACGAGCAGTACGTC. Encoded protein: CASRTTDYEQYV. J is TRBJ2-7 and V is TRBV6-1; weak D call: TRBD2 (5 bases). Germline CDR1 MNHNS, CDR2 SASEGT. The CDR3 is 12 amino acids. Trimming left V 6 bases short and J 3 bases short, with 9 bases between.

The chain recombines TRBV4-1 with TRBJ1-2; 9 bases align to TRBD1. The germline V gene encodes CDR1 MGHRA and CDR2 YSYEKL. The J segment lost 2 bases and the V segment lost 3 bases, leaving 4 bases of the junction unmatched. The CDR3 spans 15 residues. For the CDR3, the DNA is TGCGCCAGCAGCCACACCGGGACAGGGAACTATGGCTACACCTTC. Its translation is CASSHTGTGNYGYTF.

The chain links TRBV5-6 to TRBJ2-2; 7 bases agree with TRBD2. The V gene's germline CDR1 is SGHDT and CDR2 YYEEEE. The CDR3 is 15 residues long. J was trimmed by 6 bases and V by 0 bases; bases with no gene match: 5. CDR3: CASSLEAGVAGELFF. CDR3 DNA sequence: TGTGCCAGCAGCTTGGAGGCGGGAGTGGCCGGGGAGCTGTTTTTT.

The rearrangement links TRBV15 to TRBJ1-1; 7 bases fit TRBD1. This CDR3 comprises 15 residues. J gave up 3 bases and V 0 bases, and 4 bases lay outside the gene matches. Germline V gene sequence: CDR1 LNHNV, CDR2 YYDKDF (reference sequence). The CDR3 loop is CATSRDLGTDTEAFF. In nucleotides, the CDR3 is TGTGCCACCAGCAGAGATCTTGGGACAGACACTGAAGCTTTCTTT.

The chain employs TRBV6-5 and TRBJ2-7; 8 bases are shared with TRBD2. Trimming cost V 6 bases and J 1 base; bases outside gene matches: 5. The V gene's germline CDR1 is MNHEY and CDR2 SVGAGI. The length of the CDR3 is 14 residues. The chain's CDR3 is CASSSRGRSYEQYF. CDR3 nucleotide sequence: TGTGCCAGCAGCTCACGCGGGAGGTCCTACGAGCAGTACTTC.

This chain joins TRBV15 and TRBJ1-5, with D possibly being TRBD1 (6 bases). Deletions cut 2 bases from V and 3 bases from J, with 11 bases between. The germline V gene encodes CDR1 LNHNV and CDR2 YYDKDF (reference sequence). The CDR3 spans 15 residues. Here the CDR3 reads CATSRPTGNNQPQHF. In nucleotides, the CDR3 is TGTGCCACCAGCAGACCTACAGGGAACAATCAGCCCCAGCATTTT.

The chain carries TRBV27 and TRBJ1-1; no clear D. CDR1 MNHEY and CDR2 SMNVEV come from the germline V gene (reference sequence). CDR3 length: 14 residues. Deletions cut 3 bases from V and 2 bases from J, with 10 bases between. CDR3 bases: TGTGCCAGCAGTTTCTCGAGCCCCAACACTGAAGCTTTCTTT. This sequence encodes CASSFSSPNTEAFF.

The CDR3 is CASSDEGALEQYF. DNA of the CDR3: TGTGCCAGCAGTGATGAGGGGGCCCTCGAGCAGTACTTC. The rearrangement joins TRBV25-1 to TRBJ2-7; 7 bases are a match to TRBD1. The CDR3 contains 13 residues. Trimming took 3 bases from V and 6 from J; bases not matched to a gene: 5. Germline V gene data show CDR1 as MGHDK and CDR2 as SYGVNS.

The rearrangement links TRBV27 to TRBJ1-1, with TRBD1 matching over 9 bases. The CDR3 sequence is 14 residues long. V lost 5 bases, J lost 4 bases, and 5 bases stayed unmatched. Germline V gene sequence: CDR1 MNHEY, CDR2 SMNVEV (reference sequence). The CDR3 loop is CASSAATGGTEAFF. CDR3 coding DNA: TGTGCCAGCAGTGCCGCGACAGGGGGCACTGAAGCTTTCTTT.

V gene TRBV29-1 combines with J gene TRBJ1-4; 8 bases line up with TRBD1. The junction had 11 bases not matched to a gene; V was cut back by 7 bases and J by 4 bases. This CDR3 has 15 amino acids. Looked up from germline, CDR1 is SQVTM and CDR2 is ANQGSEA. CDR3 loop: CSGSDRAPYNEKLFF. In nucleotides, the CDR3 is TGCAGCGGATCGGACAGGGCGCCCTATAATGAAAAACTGTTTTTT. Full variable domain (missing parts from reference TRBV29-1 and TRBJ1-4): SAVISQKPSRDICQRGTSLTIQCQVDSQVTMMFWYRQQPGQSLTLIATANQGSEATYESGFVIDKFPISRPNLTFSTLTVSNMSPEDSSIYLCSGSDRAPYNEKLFFGSGTQLSVL.

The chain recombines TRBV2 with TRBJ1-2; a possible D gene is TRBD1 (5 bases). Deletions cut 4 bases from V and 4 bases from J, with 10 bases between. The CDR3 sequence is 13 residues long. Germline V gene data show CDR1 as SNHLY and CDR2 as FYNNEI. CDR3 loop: CASSGADSYGYTF. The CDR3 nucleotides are TGTGCCAGCAGTGGAGCCGACAGCTATGGCTACACCTTC. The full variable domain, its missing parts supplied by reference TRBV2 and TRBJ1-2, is EPEVTQTPSHQVTQMGQEVILRCVPISNHLYFYWYRQILGQKVEFLVSFYNNEISEKSEIFDDQFSVERPDGSNFTLKIRSTKLEDSAMYFCASSGADSYGYTFGSGTRLTVV.

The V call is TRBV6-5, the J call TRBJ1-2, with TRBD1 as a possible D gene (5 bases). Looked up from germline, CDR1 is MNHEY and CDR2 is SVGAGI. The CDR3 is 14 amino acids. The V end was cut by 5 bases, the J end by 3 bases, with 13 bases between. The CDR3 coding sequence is TGTGCCAGCAGTCCCCAGGGTAATCACTATGGCTACACCTTC. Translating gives CASSPQGNHYGYTF.

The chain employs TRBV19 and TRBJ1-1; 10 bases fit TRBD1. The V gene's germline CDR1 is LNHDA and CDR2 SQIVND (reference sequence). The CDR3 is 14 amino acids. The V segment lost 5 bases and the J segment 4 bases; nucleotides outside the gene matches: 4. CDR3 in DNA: TGTGCCAGTAGTGAGGACAGGGGGAGCACTGAAGCTTTCTTT. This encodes CASSEDRGSTEAFF.

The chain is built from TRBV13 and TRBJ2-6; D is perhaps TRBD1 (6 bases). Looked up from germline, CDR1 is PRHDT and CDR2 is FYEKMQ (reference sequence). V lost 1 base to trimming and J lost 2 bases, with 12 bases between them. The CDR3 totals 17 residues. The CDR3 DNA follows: TGTGCCAGCAGCTTAGCCCCAGGGGTGGCTGGGGCCAACGTCCTGACTTTC. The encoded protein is CASSLAPGVAGANVLTF. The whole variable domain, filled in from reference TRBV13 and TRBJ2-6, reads AAGVIQSPRHLIKEKRETATLKCYPIPRHDTVYWYQQGPGQDPQFLISFYEKMQSDKGSIPDRFSAQQFSDYHSELNMSSLELGDSALYFCASSLAPGVAGANVLTFGAGSRLTVL.

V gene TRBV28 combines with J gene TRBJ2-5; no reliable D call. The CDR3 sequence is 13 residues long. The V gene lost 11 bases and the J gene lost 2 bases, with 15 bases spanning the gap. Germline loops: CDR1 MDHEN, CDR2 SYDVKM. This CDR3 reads CAGGSGPQETQYF. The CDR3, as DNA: TGTGCCGGTGGGTCTGGGCCGCAAGAGACCCAGTACTTC.

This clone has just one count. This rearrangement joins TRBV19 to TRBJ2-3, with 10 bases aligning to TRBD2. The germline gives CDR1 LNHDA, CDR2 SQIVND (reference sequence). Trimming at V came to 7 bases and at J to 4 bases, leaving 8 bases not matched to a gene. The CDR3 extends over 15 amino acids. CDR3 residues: CASTPSGLASDTQYF. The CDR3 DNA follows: TGTGCCAGTACCCCCTCGGGACTAGCGTCAGATACGCAGTATTTT.

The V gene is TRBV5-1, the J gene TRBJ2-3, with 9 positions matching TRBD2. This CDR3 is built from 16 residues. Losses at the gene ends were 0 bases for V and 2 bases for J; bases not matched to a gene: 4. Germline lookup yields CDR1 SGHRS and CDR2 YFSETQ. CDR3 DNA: TGCGCCAGCAGCTTGGGACTAGCGGATACCACAGATACGCAGTATTTT. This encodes CASSLGLADTTDTQYF.

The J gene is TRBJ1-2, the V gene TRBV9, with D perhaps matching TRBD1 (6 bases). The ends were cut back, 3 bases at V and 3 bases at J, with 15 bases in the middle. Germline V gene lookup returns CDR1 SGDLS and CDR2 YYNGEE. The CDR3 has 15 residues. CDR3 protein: CASSGDRRRDYGYTF. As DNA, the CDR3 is TGTGCCAGCAGCGGCGACAGGCGGCGGGACTATGGCTACACCTTC.

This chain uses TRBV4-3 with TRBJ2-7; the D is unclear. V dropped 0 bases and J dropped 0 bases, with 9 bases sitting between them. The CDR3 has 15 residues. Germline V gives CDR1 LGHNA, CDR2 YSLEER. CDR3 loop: CASSQDRSSSYEQYF. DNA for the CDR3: TGCGCCAGCAGCCAAGACCGGAGTAGCTCCTACGAGCAGTACTTC.

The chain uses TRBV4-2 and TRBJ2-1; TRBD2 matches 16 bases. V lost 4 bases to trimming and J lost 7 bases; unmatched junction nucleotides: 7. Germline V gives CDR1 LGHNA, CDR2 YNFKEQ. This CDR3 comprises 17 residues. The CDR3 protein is CASSRIPGLAGGNEQFF. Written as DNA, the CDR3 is TGTGCCAGCAGCCGGATTCCGGGACTAGCGGGAGGGAATGAGCAGTTCTTC.

CDR3 nucleotide sequence: TGTGCCAGCAGTTACAGTGGGGGCGCCCAAGAGACCCAGTACTTC. It specifies CASSYSGGAQETQYF. The V and J genes are TRBV11-2 and TRBJ2-5, with D possibly being TRBD1 (6 bases). This CDR3 comprises 15 residues. V shed 6 bases and J shed 1 base, with 15 bases lying between them. Germline V gives CDR1 SGHAT, CDR2 FQNNGV. Full variable domain (rest looked up from reference TRBV11-2 and TRBJ2-5): EAGVAQSPRYKIIEKRQSVAFWCNPISGHATLYWYQQILGQGPKLLIQFQNNGVVDDSQLPKDRFSAERLKGVDSTLKIQPAKLEDSAVYLCASSYSGGAQETQYFGPGTRLLVL.

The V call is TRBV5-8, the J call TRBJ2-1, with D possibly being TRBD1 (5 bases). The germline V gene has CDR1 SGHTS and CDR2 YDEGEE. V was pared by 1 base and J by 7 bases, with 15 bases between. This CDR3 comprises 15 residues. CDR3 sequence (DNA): TGTGCCAGCAGCTTGCAGCATGGGGCTGAGAATGAGCAGTTCTTC. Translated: CASSLQHGAENEQFF.

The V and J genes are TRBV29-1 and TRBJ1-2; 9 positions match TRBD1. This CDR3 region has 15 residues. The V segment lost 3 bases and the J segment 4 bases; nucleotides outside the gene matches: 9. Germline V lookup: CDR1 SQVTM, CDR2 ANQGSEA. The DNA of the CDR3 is TGCAGCGTTGACTTTGGGACAGGGCTTGCCTATGGCTACACCTTC. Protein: CSVDFGTGLAYGYTF. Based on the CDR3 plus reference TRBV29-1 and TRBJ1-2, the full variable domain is SAVISQKPSRDICQRGTSLTIQCQVDSQVTMMFWYRQQPGQSLTLIATANQGSEATYESGFVIDKFPISRPNLTFSTLTVSNMSPEDSSIYLCSVDFGTGLAYGYTFGSGTRLTVV.

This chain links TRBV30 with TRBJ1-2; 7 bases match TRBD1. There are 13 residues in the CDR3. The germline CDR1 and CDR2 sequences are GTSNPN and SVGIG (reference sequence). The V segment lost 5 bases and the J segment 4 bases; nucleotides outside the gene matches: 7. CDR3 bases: TGTGCCTGGTCCCGGGACAGCCCCTATGGCTACACCTTC. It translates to CAWSRDSPYGYTF. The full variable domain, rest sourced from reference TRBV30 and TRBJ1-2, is SQTIHQWPATLVQPVGSPLSLECTVEGTSNPNLYWYRQAAGRGLQLLFYSVGIGQISSEVPQNLSASRPQDRQFILSSKKLLLSDSGFYLCAWSRDSPYGYTFGSGTRLTVV.

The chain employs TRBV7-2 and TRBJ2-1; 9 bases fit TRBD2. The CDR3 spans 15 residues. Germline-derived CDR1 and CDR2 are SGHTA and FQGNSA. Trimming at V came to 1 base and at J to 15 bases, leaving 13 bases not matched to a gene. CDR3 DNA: TGTGCCAGCAGCTTAGAGGGGCTAGCGGGGAGGACCCGGTTCTTC. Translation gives CASSLEGLAGRTRFF.

The CDR3 coding sequence is TGTGCCAGCAGTGTGACAGGGGACACCGGGGAGCTGTTTTTT. It is translated as CASSVTGDTGELFF. The chain joins TRBV6-4 to TRBJ2-2, with TRBD1 identical over 8 bases. The CDR3 covers 14 residues. V was pared by 4 bases and J by 3 bases, with 1 base of the junction left unmatched. Germline V gene lookup returns CDR1 MRHNA and CDR2 SNTAGT.

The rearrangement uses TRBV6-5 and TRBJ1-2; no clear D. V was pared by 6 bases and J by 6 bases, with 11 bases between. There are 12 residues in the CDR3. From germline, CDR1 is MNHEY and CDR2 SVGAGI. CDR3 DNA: TGTGCCAGCAGCCCACGGGGTGATGGCTACACCTTC. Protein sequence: CASSPRGDGYTF.

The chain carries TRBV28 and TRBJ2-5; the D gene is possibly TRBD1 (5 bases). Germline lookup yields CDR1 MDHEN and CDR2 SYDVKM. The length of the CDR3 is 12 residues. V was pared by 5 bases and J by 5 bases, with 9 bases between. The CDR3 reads CASSDPGETQYF. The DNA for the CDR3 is TGTGCCAGCAGTGATCCAGGGGAGACCCAGTACTTC.

This chain's CDR3 is CASSFSLSRGDEKLFF. The DNA for the CDR3 is TGTGCCAGCAGCTTCTCTCTCTCCCGGGGGGATGAAAAACTGTTTTTT. This chain links TRBV7-9 with TRBJ1-4, with a possible D match to TRBD1 (5 bases). Between the trimmed V and J ends, which lost 3 bases and 6 bases, there was a span of 17 bases. CDR3 size: 16 residues. Per the germline V gene, CDR1 is SEHNR and CDR2 is FQNEAQ (reference sequence).